Each of the 8 T cell receptor beta chains below was sequenced from the same sample in a study of human T cells and chemical hapten exposure. TCRdb itself ran the RACE reads through MiXCR, one entry per CDR3 protein. Here the sample spans 180,000 or so distinct CDR3 sequences, 20% to 25% being singletons. Regarding time point: patch test 1, 2 weeks after DPC sensitization. The sample's treatment: therapeutic diphenylcyclopropenone sensitization with weekly scalp DPC. The specimen comprised whole blood, sampled in connection with sensitization to the hapten diphenylcyclopropenone (DPC). Receptors were obtained from a woman in her forties or fifties with alopecia areata. Some clones in this sample may be carry-over from other donors' samples.

CDR3 in amino acids: CASSVGPLGETQYF. CDR3 DNA: TGTGCCAGCAGCGTAGGGCCCCTTGGGGAGACCCAGTACTTC. J is TRBJ2-5 and V is TRBV9; D gene unclear. The CDR3 runs 14 residues. Germline lookup yields CDR1 SGDLS and CDR2 YYNGEE. Trimming cost V 0 bases and J 5 bases, with 11 bases left between them. The full variable domain, its missing parts supplied by reference TRBV9 and TRBJ2-5, is DSGVTQTPKHLITATGQRVTLRCSPRSGDLSVYWYQQSLDQGLQFLIQYYNGEERAKGNILERFSAQQFPDLHSELNLSSLELGDSALYFCASSVGPLGETQYFGPGTRLLVL.

The chain joins TRBV2 to TRBJ2-3; the D is unclear. CDR1 and CDR2 from the germline V gene are SNHLY and FYNNEI. The CDR3 contains 12 residues. V lost 7 bases and J 8 bases, leaving 13 bases between the germline ends. CDR3 nucleotide sequence: TGTGCCAGCATTGGAACGGGCCCTACGCAGTATTTT. This encodes CASIGTGPTQYF.

V usage is TRBV15 and J usage is TRBJ1-1; 7 nucleotides agree with TRBD1. Germline CDR1 is LNHNV and CDR2 is YYDKDF (reference sequence). There are 14 residues in the CDR3. Trimming removed 1 base from V and 7 bases from J; junction bases left unmatched: 6. The CDR3 region is CATSRGDRDYEAFF. The CDR3 DNA reads as TGTGCCACCAGCAGAGGGGACAGAGACTATGAAGCTTTCTTT.

By sample share, this clonotype is medium-sized. The chain uses TRBV29-1 and TRBJ1-1; no firm D call. The ends were cut back, 5 bases at V and 5 bases at J, with 15 bases in the middle. Germline assignment: CDR1 SQVTM and CDR2 ANQGSEA. CDR3 size: 13 residues. The CDR3 loop reads CSVSRVAGTEAFF. CDR3 DNA sequence: TGCAGCGTTTCTCGTGTAGCTGGGACTGAAGCTTTCTTT.

V is TRBV11-2 and J is TRBJ1-1; unclear D gene. Trimming took off 1 base at V and 6 bases at J, with 9 bases between the two ends. This CDR3 region has 13 residues. The germline V gene encodes CDR1 SGHAT and CDR2 FQNNGV. For the CDR3, the DNA is TGTGCCAGCAGCTTAGGGGGTAACGCTGAAGCTTTCTTT. This codes for CASSLGGNAEAFF.

This clonotype was picked up a small number of times. The rearrangement links TRBV5-1 to TRBJ2-3; D is perhaps TRBD2 (6 bases). Trimming left V 4 bases short and J 1 base short, with 13 bases between. Germline V gene sequence: CDR1 SGHRS, CDR2 YFSETQ. The CDR3 length is 15 residues. The CDR3 protein is CASSGGTPRTDTQYF. Here the CDR3 DNA reads TGCGCCAGCAGCGGAGGGACGCCCCGCACAGATACGCAGTATTTT. The full variable domain, completed using reference TRBV5-1 and TRBJ2-3, is KAGVTQTPRYLIKTRGQQVTLSCSPISGHRSVSWYQQTPGQGLQFLFEYFSETQRNKGNFPGRFSGRQFSNSRSEMNVSTLELGDSALYLCASSGGTPRTDTQYFGPGTRLTVL.

This chain joins TRBV27 and TRBJ1-1; D might be TRBD1 (5 bases). CDR1 is MNHEY and CDR2 is SMNVEV in the germline V gene (reference sequence). The length of the CDR3 is 12 residues. V was shortened by 4 bases and J by 4 bases, with 7 bases between the two germline ends. The CDR3 spells CASSSGTTEAFF. Here the CDR3 DNA reads TGTGCCAGCAGTTCAGGGACCACTGAAGCTTTCTTT.

The chain couples TRBV12-3 or TRBV12-4 to TRBJ1-1, with 8 bases fitting TRBD1. This CDR3 has 17 amino acids. J was trimmed by 1 base and V by 7 bases; bases with no gene match: 14. The CDR3, as DNA: TGTGCCAGCACCATGGAGGCAGGGGGCTCTACGAACACTGAAGCTTTCTTT. Translated, it gives CASTMEAGGSTNTEAFF.